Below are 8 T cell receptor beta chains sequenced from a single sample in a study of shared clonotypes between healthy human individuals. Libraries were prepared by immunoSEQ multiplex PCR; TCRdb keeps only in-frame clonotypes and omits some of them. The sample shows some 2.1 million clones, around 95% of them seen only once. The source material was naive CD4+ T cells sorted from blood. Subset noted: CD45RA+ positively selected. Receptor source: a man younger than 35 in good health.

The CDR3 region is CASSVPGYGYTF. CDR3 bases: TGTGCCAGCAGCGTACCGGGATACGGCTACACCTTC. This sequence joins TRBV9 and TRBJ1-2, with D uncertain. V was pared by 1 base and J by 8 bases, with 9 bases between. Germline CDR1 SGDLS, CDR2 YYNGEE. The CDR3 loop spans 12 amino acids.

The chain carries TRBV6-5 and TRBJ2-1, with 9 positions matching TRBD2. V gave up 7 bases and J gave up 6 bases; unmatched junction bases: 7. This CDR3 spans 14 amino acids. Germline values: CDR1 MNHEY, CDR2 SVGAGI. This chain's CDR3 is CASIPGLASNEQFF. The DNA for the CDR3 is TGTGCCAGCATCCCGGGACTAGCCTCCAATGAGCAGTTCTTC.

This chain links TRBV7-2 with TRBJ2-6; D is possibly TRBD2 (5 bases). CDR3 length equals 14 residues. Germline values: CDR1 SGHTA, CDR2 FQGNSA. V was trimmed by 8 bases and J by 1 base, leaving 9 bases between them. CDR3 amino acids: CASALASGANVLTF. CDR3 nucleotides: TGTGCCAGCGCCCTAGCTTCTGGGGCCAACGTCCTGACTTTC.

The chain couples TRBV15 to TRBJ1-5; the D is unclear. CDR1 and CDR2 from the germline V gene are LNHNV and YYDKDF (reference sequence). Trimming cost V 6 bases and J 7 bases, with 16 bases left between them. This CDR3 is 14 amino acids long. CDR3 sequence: CATRALDGSQPQHF. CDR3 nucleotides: TGTGCCACCAGGGCCCTAGATGGAAGCCAGCCCCAGCATTTT.

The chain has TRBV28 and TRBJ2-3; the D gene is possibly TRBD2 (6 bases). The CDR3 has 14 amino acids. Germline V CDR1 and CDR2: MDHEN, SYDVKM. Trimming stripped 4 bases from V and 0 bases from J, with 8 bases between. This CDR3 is CASSWGESTDTQYF. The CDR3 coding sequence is TGTGCCAGCAGTTGGGGGGAAAGCACAGATACGCAGTATTTT.

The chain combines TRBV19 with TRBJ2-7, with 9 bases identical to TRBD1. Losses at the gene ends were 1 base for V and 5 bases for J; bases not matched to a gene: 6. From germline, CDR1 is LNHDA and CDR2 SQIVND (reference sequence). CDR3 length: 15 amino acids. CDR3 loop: CASSIVGTGINEQYF. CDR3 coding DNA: TGTGCCAGTAGTATAGTAGGGACAGGGATCAACGAGCAGTACTTC. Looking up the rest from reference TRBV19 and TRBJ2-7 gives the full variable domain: DGGITQSPKYLFRKEGQNVTLSCEQNLNHDAMYWYRQDPGQGLRLIYYSQIVNDFQKGDIAEGYSVSREKKESFPLTVTSAQKNPTAFYLCASSIVGTGINEQYFGPGTRLTVT.

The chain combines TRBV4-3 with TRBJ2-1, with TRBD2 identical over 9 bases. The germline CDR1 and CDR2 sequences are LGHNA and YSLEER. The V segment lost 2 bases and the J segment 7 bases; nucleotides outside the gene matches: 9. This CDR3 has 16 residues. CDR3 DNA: TGCGCCAGCAGCCAACTTAGCGGGAGTGCGTGGAATGAGCAGTTCTTC. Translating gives CASSQLSGSAWNEQFF.

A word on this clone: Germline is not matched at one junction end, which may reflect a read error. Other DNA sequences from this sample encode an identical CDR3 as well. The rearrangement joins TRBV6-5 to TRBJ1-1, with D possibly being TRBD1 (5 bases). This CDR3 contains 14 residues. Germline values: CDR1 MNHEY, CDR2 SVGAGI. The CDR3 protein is CASRRGGKNTEAFF. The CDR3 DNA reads TGTGCCAGCCGACGCGGGGGAAAGAACACTGAAGCTTTCTTC.